One sample yielded the 4 T cell receptor beta chains listed below, sequenced in a study of blood T cell repertoires in COVID-19. The assay was immunoSEQ multiplex PCR, and TCRdb's table has in-frame clones only and misses some. The profile covers around 280,000 clones, with about 83% appearing a single time and roughly 6.3% taken by the ten largest. Sequenced: PBMCs or T cells enriched from blood (not recorded which). These receptor sequences come from a woman between 35 and 50 years old who had recovered from COVID-19.

On this clone: The same CDR3 can be traced to other DNA sequences in this sample. The gene calls are TRBV19 and TRBJ1-1, with 9 nucleotides matching TRBD1. V shed 7 bases, J shed 2 bases, and the junction held 5 bases outside the gene matches. The CDR3 is made up of 14 amino acids. Germline V gene data show CDR1 as LNHDA and CDR2 as SQIVND (reference sequence). The CDR3 loop is CASTWGQGNTEAFF. The CDR3 DNA follows: TGTGCCAGTACGTGGGGACAGGGAAACACTGAAGCTTTCTTT.

The rearrangement uses TRBV5-1 and TRBJ1-6; D not resolved. The CDR3 consists of 14 residues. CDR1 is SGHRS and CDR2 is YFSETQ in the germline V gene. V lost 2 bases to trimming and J lost 7 bases, with 10 bases between them. DNA of the CDR3: TGCGCCAGCAGCTTCACCGATCGGAATTCACCCCTCCACTTT. The encoded protein is CASSFTDRNSPLHF.

The rearrangement links TRBV3-1 (or the pseudogene TRBV3-2) to TRBJ2-7, with 12 bases matching TRBD2. The CDR3 length is 16 residues. V lost 3 bases and J lost 2; bases outside the gene matches: 5. The germline V gene has CDR1 LGHDT and CDR2 YNNKEL (reference sequence). CDR3 loop: CASSHLAGGPPYEQYF. The DNA for the CDR3 is TGTGCCAGCAGCCACCTAGCGGGAGGGCCCCCCTACGAGCAGTACTTC.

Concerning this clone: Additional DNA sequences in this sample encode the identical CDR3. The gene calls are TRBV7-2 and TRBJ2-5; no reliable D call. Trimming took 0 bases from V and 5 from J, leaving 7 bases between them. Germline V gene sequence: CDR1 SGHTA, CDR2 FQGNSA. The CDR3 is made up of 13 amino acids. The CDR3 DNA reads as TGTGCCAGCAGCTTAGCGGTCGGGGAGACCCAGTACTTC. As protein: CASSLAVGETQYF.